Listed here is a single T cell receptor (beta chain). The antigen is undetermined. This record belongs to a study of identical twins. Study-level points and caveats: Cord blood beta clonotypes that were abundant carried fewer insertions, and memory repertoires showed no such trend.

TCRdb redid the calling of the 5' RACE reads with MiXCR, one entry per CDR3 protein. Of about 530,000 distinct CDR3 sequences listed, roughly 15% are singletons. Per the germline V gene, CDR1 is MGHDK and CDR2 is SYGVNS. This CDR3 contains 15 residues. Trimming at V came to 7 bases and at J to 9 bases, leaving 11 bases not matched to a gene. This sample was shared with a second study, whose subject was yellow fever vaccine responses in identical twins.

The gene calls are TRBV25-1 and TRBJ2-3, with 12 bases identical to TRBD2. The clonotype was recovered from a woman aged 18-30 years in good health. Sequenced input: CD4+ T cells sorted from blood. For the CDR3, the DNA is TGTGCCAGCACTAGAGGGACTAGCGGGCCCCGAACGCAGTATTTT. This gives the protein CASTRGTSGPRTQYF.